The 4 T cell receptor beta chains below were found in one sample sequenced in a study of blood T cell repertoires in COVID-19. This table comes from immunoSEQ multiplex PCR, and its TCRdb copy is limited to in-frame clones, with some not included. The sample contains around 230,000 clones, approximately 82% of which appear only once. The sequenced sample was peripheral blood. These receptors all come from a woman aged 45-60 years with acute or convalescent COVID-19.

The CDR3 protein is CASSHQGLAGSSYNEQFF. The CDR3 bases are TGTGCCAGCAGCCACCAGGGACTAGCGGGATCCTCCTACAATGAGCAGTTCTTC. The genes are TRBV3-1 (or the pseudogene TRBV3-2) and TRBJ2-1; 13 bases align to TRBD2. This CDR3 is 18 amino acids long. In germline, CDR1 is LGHDT, CDR2 YNNKEL (reference sequence). V gave up 3 bases and J gave up 0 bases; unmatched junction bases: 5.

The V and J genes are TRBV6-6 and TRBJ2-7, with D hard to call. The V gene lost 0 bases and the J gene lost 7 bases, with 10 bases spanning the gap. Germline V CDR1 and CDR2: MNHNY, SVGAGI (reference sequence). This CDR3 has 13 residues. The CDR3 bases are TGTGCCAGCAGTTACTCCTCAGGTTTGGAGCAGTACTTC. This translates into CASSYSSGLEQYF.

CDR3 in DNA: TGCGCCAGCAGAATGACACCTGGAAACACCATATATTTT. Translation gives CASRMTPGNTIYF. The chain uses TRBV5-1 and TRBJ1-3; D is unclear. Germline values: CDR1 SGHRS, CDR2 YFSETQ. V was shortened by 5 bases and J by 2 bases, with 8 bases between the two germline ends. The CDR3 loop spans 13 amino acids.

The sample holds one count of this clone. This CDR3 is CASSTGSQETQYF. In nucleotides, the CDR3 is TGTGCCAGTTCGACGGGGTCCCAAGAGACCCAGTACTTC. This rearrangement joins TRBV21-1 to TRBJ2-5; whether TRBD2, the table's D call, matches the DNA was not checked. TRBV21-1 is a known pseudogene. CDR3 length equals 13 residues.